This is a list of T cell receptor beta chains from one sample in a study of shared clonotypes between healthy human individuals. Assay: immunoSEQ multiplex PCR; the TCRdb copy retains only in-frame clones and omits some. The sample records millions of clones, just over 90% being singletons. Sequenced sample: naive CD4+ T cells sorted from blood. These receptors all stem from a man younger than 30 in good health. Both conserved end residues are part of each CDR3. The D gene is left open where the match is weak. Clone sizes are given selectively: once, few, many, or a class where the clone is expanded.

clone_size: -; d_call: -; v_call: TRBV5-4; j_call: TRBJ2-6; cdr3_aa: CASSLVSGANVLTF; cdr3_nt: TGTGCCAGCAGCTTGGTCTCTGGGGCCAACGTCCTGACTTTC
clone_size: -; d_call: TRBD1; v_call: TRBV7-2; j_call: TRBJ1-2; cdr3_aa: CASSLDRDSKNYGYTF; cdr3_nt: TGTGCCAGCAGCTTAGATAGGGACAGTAAGAACTATGGCTACACCTTC
clone_size: -; d_call: TRBD1; v_call: TRBV25-1; j_call: TRBJ2-5; cdr3_aa: CASRRGTEETQYF; cdr3_nt: TGTGCCAGCAGGAGGGGGACAGAAGAGACCCAGTACTTC
clone_size: once; d_call: -; v_call: TRBV5-1; j_call: TRBJ1-1; cdr3_aa: CASSGADNTEAFF; cdr3_nt: TGCGCCAGCAGCGGTGCCGACAACACTGAAGCTTTCTTT
clone_size: -; d_call: TRBD2; v_call: TRBV7-9; j_call: TRBJ2-2; cdr3_aa: CASSLTSGDTGELFF; cdr3_nt: TGTGCCAGCAGCTTAACTAGCGGGGACACCGGGGAGCTGTTTTTT
clone_size: -; d_call: -; v_call: TRBV5-6; j_call: TRBJ2-5; cdr3_aa: CASSLASPLQETQYF; cdr3_nt: TGTGCCAGCAGCTTGGCTTCGCCTTTACAAGAGACCCAGTACTTC
clone_size: -; d_call: -; v_call: TRBV4-2; j_call: TRBJ2-1; cdr3_aa: CASSQEVTQGGGEQFF; cdr3_nt: TGTGCCAGCAGCCAAGAAGTGACACAGGGGGGGGGTGAGCAGTTCTTC
clone_size: -; d_call: -; v_call: TRBV21-1; j_call: TRBJ2-2; cdr3_aa: CASSTRLVVGNTGELFF; cdr3_nt: TGTGCCAGCAGCACCCGCCTGGTGGTAGGGAACACCGGGGAGCTGTTTTTT
clone_size: -; d_call: -; v_call: TRBV27; j_call: TRBJ2-7; cdr3_aa: CASSERQGGYEQYF; cdr3_nt: TGTGCCAGCTCGGAACGACAGGGAGGTTACGAGCAGTACTTC
clone_size: once; d_call: TRBD1; v_call: TRBV28; j_call: TRBJ2-7; cdr3_aa: CASSWAGGVYEQYF; cdr3_nt: TGTGCCAGCAGTTGGGCAGGGGGCGTTTACGAGCAGTACTTC
clone_size: -; d_call: -; v_call: TRBV30; j_call: TRBJ1-1; cdr3_aa: CAWSGPGRAIGRNTEAFF; cdr3_nt: TGTGCCTGGAGTGGTCCCGGGCGGGCAATTGGGAGGAACACTGAAGCTTTCTTT
clone_size: -; d_call: -; v_call: TRBV28; j_call: TRBJ2-7; cdr3_aa: CASSPSGFSYEQYF; cdr3_nt: TGTGCCAGCAGCCCGTCGGGGTTCTCCTACGAGCAGTACTTC
clone_size: once; d_call: -; v_call: TRBV11-2; j_call: TRBJ2-3; cdr3_aa: CASSLNGKLSDTQYF; cdr3_nt: TGTGCCAGCAGCTTAAACGGGAAACTCTCTGATACGCAGTATTTT
clone_size: -; d_call: -; v_call: TRBV28; j_call: TRBJ2-5; cdr3_aa: CASSLGQIRETQYF; cdr3_nt: TGTGCCAGCAGTCTCGGACAGATCCGGGAGACCCAGTACTTC
clone_size: -; d_call: -; v_call: TRBV19; j_call: TRBJ2-7; cdr3_aa: CASSVGREYEQYF; cdr3_nt: TGTGCCAGTAGCGTCGGGAGAGAGTACGAGCAGTACTTC
clone_size: -; d_call: TRBD2; v_call: TRBV7-6; j_call: TRBJ2-5; cdr3_aa: CASSLMGEGSSGTQYF; cdr3_nt: TGTGCCAGCAGCTTAATGGGGGAGGGGAGTAGTGGGACCCAGTACTTC
clone_size: once; d_call: -; v_call: TRBV9; j_call: TRBJ2-6; cdr3_aa: CASSVAGSGANVLTF; cdr3_nt: TGTGCCAGCAGCGTAGCCGGGTCCGGGGCCAACGTCCTGACTTTC
clone_size: -; d_call: -; v_call: TRBV6-1; j_call: TRBJ1-2; cdr3_aa: CASSPQGLEGYTF; cdr3_nt: TGTGCCAGCAGTCCGCAGGGGCTGGAAGGCTACACCTTC
clone_size: once; d_call: -; v_call: TRBV7-2; j_call: TRBJ1-4; cdr3_aa: CASSIGGAGEKLFF; cdr3_nt: TGTGCCAGCAGCATCGGGGGCGCGGGTGAAAAACTGTTTTTT
clone_size: -; d_call: -; v_call: TRBV2; j_call: TRBJ2-2; cdr3_aa: CASSDRGRNQELFF; cdr3_nt: TGTGCCAGCAGTGATCGGGGGCGAAACCAAGAGCTGTTTTTT
clone_size: -; d_call: -; v_call: TRBV7-9; j_call: TRBJ1-1; cdr3_aa: CASSSQQNTEAFF; cdr3_nt: TGTGCCAGCAGCTCCCAGCAGAACACTGAAGCTTTCTTT
clone_size: -; d_call: TRBD2; v_call: TRBV4-1; j_call: TRBJ2-1; cdr3_aa: CASSRAGTSGGHYNEQFF; cdr3_nt: TGCGCCAGCAGCCGAGCCGGGACTAGCGGGGGACACTACAATGAGCAGTTCTTC
clone_size: -; d_call: TRBD2; v_call: TRBV5-1; j_call: TRBJ2-3; cdr3_aa: CASSREGTSGTTSTDTQYF; cdr3_nt: TGCGCCAGCAGCAGGGAGGGGACTAGCGGGACTACTAGCACAGATACGCAGTATTTT
clone_size: -; d_call: TRBD1; v_call: TRBV5-1; j_call: TRBJ1-3; cdr3_aa: CASSLGQGAGGNTIYF; cdr3_nt: TGCGCCAGCAGCTTGGGGCAGGGGGCAGGTGGAAACACCATATATTTT
clone_size: -; d_call: -; v_call: TRBV19; j_call: TRBJ2-7; cdr3_aa: CASSDIYYEQYF; cdr3_nt: TGTGCCAGTAGTGACATATACTACGAGCAGTACTTC